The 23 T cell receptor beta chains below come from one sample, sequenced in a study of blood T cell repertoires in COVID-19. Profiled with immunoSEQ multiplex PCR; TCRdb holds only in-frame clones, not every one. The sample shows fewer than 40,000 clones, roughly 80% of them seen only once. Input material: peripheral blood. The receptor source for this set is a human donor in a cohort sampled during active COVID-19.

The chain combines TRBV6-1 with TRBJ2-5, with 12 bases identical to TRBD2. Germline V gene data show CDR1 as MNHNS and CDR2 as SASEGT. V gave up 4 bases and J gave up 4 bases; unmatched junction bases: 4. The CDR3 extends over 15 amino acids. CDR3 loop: CASSALAGGPETQYF. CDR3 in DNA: TGTGCCAGCAGTGCCCTAGCGGGGGGGCCAGAGACCCAGTACTTC.

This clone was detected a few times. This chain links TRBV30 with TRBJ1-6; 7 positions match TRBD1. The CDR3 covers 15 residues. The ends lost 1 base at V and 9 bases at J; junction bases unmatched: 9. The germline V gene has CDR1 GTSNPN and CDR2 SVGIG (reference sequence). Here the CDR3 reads CAWSALPGGRSPLHF. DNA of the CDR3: TGTGCCTGGAGTGCACTCCCAGGGGGACGTTCACCCCTCCACTTT.

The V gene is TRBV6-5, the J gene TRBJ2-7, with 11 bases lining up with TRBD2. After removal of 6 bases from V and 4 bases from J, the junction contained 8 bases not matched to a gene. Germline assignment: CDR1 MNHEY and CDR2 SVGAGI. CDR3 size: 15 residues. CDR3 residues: CASSISGGGNYEQYF. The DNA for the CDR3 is TGTGCCAGCAGCATTAGCGGGGGGGGAAATTACGAGCAGTACTTC.

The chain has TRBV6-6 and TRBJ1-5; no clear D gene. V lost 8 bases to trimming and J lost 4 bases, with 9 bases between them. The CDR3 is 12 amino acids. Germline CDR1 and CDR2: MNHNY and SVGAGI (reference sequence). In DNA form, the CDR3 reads TGTGCCAGCTATAACGGTAATCAGCCCCAGCATTTT. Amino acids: CASYNGNQPQHF.

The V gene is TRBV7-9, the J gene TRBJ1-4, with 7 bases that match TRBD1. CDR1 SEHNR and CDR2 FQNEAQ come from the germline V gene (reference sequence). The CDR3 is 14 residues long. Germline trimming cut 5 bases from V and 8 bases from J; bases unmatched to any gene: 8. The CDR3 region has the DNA TGTGCCAGCAGCAGTGTTGGGGACAGAGAAAAACTGTTTTTT. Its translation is CASSSVGDREKLFF.

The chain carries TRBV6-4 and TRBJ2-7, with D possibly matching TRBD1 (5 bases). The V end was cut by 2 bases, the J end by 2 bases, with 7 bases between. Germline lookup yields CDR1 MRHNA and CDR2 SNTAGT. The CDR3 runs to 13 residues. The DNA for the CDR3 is TGTGCCAGCAGTGACCGACAGACCTACGAGCAGTACTTC. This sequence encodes CASSDRQTYEQYF.

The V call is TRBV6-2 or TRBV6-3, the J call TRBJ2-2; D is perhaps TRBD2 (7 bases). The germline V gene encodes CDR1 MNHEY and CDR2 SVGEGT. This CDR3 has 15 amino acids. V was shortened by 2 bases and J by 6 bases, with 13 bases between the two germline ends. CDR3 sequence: CASSYRGAPPGELFF. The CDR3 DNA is TGTGCCAGCAGTTACCGGGGGGCGCCTCCCGGGGAGCTGTTTTTT.

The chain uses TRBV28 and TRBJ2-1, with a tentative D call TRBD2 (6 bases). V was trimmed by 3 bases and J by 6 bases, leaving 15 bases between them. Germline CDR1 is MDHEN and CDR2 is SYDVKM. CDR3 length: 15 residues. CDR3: CASSFSGMGGNEQFF. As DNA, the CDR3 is TGTGCCAGCAGTTTCTCCGGGATGGGAGGCAATGAGCAGTTCTTC.

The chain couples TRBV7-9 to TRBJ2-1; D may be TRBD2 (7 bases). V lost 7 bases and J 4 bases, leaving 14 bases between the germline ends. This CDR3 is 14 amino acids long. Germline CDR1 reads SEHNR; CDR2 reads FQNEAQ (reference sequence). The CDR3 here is CASNKGGAYNEQFF. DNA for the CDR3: TGTGCCAGCAATAAAGGGGGGGCTTACAATGAGCAGTTCTTC.

CDR3 sequence: CASSSTSGGSDTQYF. The DNA for the CDR3 is TGTGCCAGCAGTTCCACTAGCGGGGGCTCAGATACGCAGTATTTT. The chain combines TRBV6-5 with TRBJ2-3; the match to TRBD2 covers 11 bases. The CDR3 extends over 15 amino acids. CDR1 is MNHEY and CDR2 is SVGAGI in the germline V gene. Germline trimming cut 4 bases from V and 4 bases from J; bases unmatched to any gene: 4.

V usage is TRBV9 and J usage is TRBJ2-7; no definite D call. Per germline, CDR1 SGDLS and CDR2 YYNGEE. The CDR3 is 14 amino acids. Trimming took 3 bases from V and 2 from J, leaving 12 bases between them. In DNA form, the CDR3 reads TGTGCCAGCAGCGCCAGAGGTGATACCTACGAGCAGTACTTC. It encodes CASSARGDTYEQYF.

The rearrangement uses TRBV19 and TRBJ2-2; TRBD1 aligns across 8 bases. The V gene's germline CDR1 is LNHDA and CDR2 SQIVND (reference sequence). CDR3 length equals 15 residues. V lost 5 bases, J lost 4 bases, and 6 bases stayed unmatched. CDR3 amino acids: CASSGQGAGTGELFF. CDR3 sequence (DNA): TGTGCCAGTAGTGGCCAGGGGGCGGGCACCGGGGAGCTGTTTTTT.

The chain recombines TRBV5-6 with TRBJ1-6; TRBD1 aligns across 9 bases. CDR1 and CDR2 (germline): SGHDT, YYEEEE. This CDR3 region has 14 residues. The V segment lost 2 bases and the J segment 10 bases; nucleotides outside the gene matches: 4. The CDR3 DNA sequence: TGTGCCAGCAGCTTATGGACAGGGGTATCACCCCTCCACTTT. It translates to CASSLWTGVSPLHF.

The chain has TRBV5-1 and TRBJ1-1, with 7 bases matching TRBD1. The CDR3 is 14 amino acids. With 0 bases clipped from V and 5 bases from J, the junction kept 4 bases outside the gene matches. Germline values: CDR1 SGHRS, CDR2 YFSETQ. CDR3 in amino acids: CASSLETGLTEAFF. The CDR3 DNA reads TGCGCCAGCAGCTTGGAGACAGGGCTTACTGAAGCTTTCTTT.

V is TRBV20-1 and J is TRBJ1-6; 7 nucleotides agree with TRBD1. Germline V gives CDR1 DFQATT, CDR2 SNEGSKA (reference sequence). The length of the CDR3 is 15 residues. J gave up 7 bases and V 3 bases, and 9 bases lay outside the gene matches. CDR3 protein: CSASDRAAGNSPLHF. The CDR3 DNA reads TGCAGTGCTAGTGACAGGGCGGCTGGGAATTCACCCCTCCACTTT.

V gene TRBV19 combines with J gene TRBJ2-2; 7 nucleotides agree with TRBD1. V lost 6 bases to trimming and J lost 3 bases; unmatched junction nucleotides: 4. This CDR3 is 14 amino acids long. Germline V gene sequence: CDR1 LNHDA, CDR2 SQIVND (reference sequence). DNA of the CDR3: TGTGCCAGTAGACAGACAGGGTACACCGGGGAGCTGTTTTTT. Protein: CASRQTGYTGELFF.

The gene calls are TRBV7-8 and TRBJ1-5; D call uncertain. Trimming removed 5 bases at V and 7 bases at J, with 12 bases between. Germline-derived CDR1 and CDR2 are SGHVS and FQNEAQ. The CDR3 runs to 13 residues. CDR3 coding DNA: TGTGCCAGCAGCCGGAGGTCGCGGCAGCCCCAGCATTTT. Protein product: CASSRRSRQPQHF.

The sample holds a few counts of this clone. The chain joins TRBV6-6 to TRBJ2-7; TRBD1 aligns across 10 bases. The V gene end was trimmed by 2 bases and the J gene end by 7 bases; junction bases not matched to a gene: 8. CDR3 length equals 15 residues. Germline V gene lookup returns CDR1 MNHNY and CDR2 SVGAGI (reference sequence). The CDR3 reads CASSYGRDRGGEQYF. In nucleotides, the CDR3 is TGTGCCAGCAGTTACGGCAGGGACAGGGGCGGGGAGCAGTACTTC.

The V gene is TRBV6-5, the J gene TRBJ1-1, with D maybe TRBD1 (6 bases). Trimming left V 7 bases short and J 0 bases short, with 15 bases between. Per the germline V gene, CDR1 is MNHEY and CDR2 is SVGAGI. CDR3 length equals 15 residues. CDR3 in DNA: TGTGCCAGCAATAGGGGGTCCACGCTGAACACTGAAGCTTTCTTT. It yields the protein CASNRGSTLNTEAFF.

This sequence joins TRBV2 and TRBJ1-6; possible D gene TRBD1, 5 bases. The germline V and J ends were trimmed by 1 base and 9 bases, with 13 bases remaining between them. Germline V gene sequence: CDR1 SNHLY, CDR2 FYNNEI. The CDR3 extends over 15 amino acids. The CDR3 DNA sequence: TGTGCCAGCAGTGAAGTGGGGCAGGGTGGTTCACCCCTCCACTTT. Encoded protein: CASSEVGQGGSPLHF.

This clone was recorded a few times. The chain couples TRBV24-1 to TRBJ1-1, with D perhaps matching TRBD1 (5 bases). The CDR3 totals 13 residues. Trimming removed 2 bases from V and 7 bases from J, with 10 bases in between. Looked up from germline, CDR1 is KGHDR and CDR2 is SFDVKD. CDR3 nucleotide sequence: TGTGCCACCAGTGATTCCCCTCAGGGTGAAGCTTTCTTT. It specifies CATSDSPQGEAFF.

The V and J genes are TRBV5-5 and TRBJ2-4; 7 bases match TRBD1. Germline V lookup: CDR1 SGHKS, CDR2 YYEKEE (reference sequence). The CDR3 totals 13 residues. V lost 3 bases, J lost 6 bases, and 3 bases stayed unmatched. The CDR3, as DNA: TGTGCCAGCAGCTATAGACAGGGAAACATTCAGTACTTC. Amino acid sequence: CASSYRQGNIQYF.

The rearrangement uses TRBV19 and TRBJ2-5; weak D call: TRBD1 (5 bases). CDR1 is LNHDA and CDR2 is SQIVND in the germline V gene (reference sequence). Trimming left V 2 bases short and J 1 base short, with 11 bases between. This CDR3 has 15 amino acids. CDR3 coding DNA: TGTGCCAGTAGTATATCCGGCAGGGCCCAAGAGACCCAGTACTTC. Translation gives CASSISGRAQETQYF. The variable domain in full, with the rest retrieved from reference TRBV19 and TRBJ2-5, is DGGITQSPKYLFRKEGQNVTLSCEQNLNHDAMYWYRQDPGQGLRLIYYSQIVNDFQKGDIAEGYSVSREKKESFPLTVTSAQKNPTAFYLCASSISGRAQETQYFGPGTRLLVL.